The clone carrying this TCR beta chain came up a few times. The antigen is unknown. Expressed TCRB transcripts got sequenced, as all isolated RNA was reverse transcribed. Repertoires were generated with immunoSEQ multiplex PCR, while TCRdb's copy carries only in-frame clones and drops some. This sample carries a few hundred thousand clones, about 13% of them seen once, and the ten largest clones take 0.015%. The data were taken from a study of beta chain features in type 1 diabetes. Study in general: Sorted cells from all samples, numbering approximately 100 million, were examined.

Points from the study as a whole: Type 1 diabetes patients showed a moderate but significant shortening of TCRB CDR3s in all four CD4+ subsets.

The length of the CDR3 is 22 residues. The origin of this receptor is a woman aged 18-35 years with type 1 diabetes. Specimen: naive CD4+ T cells from blood. The chain has TRBV21-1 and TRBJ1-5; the table calls TRBD1, which could not be checked here. TRBV21-1 is a documented pseudogene. The CDR3 DNA sequence: TGTGCCAGCAGCAAAGCCGTCGCTTCAGGACAGTCTTGGGGGATTAGCAATCAGCCCCAGCATTTT. Translating gives CASSKAVASGQSWGISNQPQHF.